The source of this TCR beta chain is a study of vaccination and CD4 T cells after COVID-19. Study in general: The cells were exposed to overlapping spike peptides originating from SARS-CoV-2, HCoV-NL63, HCoV-OC43 and HCoV-229E for stimulation. Study conclusions and caveats: A comparatively limited set of convalescent patients was examined, with no early post-infection timepoints.

Oncomine TCR Beta short-read sequencing was applied to DNA from cultured CD4+ T cells. Using the QIAamp micro DNA kit, genomic DNA was extracted from the CD4+ T cells that had been cultured. TCRdb re-derived calls from the PCR reads in MiXCR, one entry per CDR3 protein. Here the sample spans 9,500 to 15,000 distinct CDR3 sequences, roughly 61% being singletons. Specified treatment: approximately nine-day PBMC culture with coronavirus spike peptide pools or control peptides (ViraFEST assay). For this clonotype: Its antigen is unidentified.

The clonotype was recovered from a human donor who had recovered from COVID-19. Sequencing input: CD4+ T cells from blood, cultured in vitro.

CDR3 protein: CASSSRVERNTEAFF. DNA of the CDR3: TGTGCCAGCAGCTCCCGGGTGGAGAGGAACACTGAAGCTTTCTTT. J is TRBJ1-1 and V is TRBV7-9; unclear D gene. Germline values: CDR1 SEHNR, CDR2 FQNEAQ (reference sequence). The CDR3 has 15 residues. Deletions cut 4 bases from V and 1 base from J, with 13 bases between.